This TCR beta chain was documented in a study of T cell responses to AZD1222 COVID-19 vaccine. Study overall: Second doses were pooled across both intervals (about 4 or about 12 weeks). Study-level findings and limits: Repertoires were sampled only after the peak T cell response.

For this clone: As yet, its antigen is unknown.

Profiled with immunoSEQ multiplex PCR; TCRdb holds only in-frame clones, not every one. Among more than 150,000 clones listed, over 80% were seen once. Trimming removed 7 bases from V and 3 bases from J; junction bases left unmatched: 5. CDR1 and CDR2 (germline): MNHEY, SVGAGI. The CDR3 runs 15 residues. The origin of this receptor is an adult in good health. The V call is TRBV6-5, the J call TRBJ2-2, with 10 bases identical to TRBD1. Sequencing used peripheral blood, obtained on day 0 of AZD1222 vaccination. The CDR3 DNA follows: TGTGCCAGCAAATGGACAGGGGGTGACACCGGGGAGCTGTTTTTT. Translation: CASKWTGGDTGELFF.